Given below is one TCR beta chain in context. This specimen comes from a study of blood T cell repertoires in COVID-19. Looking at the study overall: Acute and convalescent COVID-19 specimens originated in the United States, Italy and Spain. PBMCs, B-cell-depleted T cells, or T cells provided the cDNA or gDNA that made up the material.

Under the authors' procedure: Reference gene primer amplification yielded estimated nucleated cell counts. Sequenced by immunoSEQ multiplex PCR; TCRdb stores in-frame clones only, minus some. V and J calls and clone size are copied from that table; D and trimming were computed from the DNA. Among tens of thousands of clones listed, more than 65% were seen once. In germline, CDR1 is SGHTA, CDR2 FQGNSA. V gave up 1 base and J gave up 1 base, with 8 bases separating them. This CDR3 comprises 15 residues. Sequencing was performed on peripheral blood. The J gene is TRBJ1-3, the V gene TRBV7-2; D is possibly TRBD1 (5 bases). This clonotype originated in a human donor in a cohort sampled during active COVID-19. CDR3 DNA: TGTGCCAGCAGCTTAGAGGGGCGGTCTGGAAACACCATATATTTT. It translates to CASSLEGRSGNTIYF. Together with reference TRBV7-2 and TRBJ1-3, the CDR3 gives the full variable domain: GAGVSQSPSNKVTEKGKDVELRCDPISGHTALYWYRQSLGQGLEFLIYFQGNSAPDKSGLPSDRFSAERTGGSVSTLTIQRTQQEDSAVYLCASSLEGRSGNTIYFGEGSWLTVV.